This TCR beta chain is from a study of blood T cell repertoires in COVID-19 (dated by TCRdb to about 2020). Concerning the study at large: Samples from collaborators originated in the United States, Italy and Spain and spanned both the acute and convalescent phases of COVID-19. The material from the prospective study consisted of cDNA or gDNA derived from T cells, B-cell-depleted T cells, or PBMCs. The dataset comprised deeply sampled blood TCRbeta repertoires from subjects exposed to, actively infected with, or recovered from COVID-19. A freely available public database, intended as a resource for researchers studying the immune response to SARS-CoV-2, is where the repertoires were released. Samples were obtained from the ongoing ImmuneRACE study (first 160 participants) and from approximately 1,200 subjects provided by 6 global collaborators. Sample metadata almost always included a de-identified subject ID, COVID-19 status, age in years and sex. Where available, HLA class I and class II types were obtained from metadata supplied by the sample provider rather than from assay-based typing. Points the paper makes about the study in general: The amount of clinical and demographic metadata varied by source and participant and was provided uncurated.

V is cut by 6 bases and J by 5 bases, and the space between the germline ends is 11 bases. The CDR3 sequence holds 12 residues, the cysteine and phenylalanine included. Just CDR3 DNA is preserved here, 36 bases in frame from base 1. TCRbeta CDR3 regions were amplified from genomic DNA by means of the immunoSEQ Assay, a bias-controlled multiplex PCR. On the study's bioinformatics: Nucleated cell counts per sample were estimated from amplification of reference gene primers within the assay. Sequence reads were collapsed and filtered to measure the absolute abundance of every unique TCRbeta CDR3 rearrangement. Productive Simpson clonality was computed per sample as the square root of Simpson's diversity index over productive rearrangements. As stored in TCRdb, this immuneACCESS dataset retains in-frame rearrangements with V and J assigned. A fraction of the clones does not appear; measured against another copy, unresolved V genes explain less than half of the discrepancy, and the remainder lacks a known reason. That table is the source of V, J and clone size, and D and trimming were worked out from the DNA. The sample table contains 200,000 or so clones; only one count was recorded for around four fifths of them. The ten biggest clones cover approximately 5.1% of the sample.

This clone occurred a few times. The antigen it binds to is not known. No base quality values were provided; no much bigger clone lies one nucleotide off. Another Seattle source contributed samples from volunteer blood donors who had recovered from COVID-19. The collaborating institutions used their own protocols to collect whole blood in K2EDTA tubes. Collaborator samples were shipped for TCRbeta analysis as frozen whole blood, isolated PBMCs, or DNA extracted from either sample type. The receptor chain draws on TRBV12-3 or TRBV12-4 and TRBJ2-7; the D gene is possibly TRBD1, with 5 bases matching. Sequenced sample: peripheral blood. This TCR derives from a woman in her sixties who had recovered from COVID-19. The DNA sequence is TGTGCCAGCAGCATAGGGGCTAACGAGCAGTACTTC. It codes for CASSIGANEQYF.